This T cell receptor beta chain was captured in a study of shared clonotypes between healthy human individuals. Study in general: Every donor yielded three CD4 naive, three CD4 memory, two CD8 naive and one CD8 memory plate. Study-level findings and limits: Non-shared clonotypes had lower generation probabilities than those shared by all four donors. The sampled material consisted only of blood, and tissue repertoires are likely to differ.

Deletions cut 1 base from V and 3 bases from J, with 17 bases between. The CDR3 contains 16 residues. Germline CDR1 and CDR2: SGHDT and YYEEEE. This clone was recorded only once. Its target is unknown. Replicate PCRs run on sorted subsets employed 150 to 250 ng DNA, 25,000 to 35,000 T cell genomes. Assay used: immunoSEQ multiplex PCR; TCRdb lists only in-frame clones, some missing. This table has a few million clones, around 95% appearing once. The origin of this receptor is a man between 18 and 29 years old in good health. The chain links TRBV5-6 to TRBJ2-7; D may match TRBD1 or TRBD2 (7 bases each). The sample consisted of naive CD4+ T cells sorted from blood. Noted subset: CD45RA+ positively selected. Here the CDR3 reads CASSLIAGAGGYEQYF. The DNA for the CDR3 is TGTGCCAGCAGCTTGATAGCGGGCGCAGGGGGCTACGAGCAGTACTTC. Based on the CDR3 plus reference TRBV5-6 and TRBJ2-7, the full variable domain is DAGVTQSPTHLIKTRGQQVTLRCSPKSGHDTVSWYQQALGQGPQFIFQYYEEEERQRGNFPDRFSGHQFPNYSSELNVNALLLGDSALYLCASSLIAGAGGYEQYFGPGTRLTVT.